This T cell receptor (beta chain) was found in a study of human CD8 memory T cell subsets. General study points: Stem-like memory and precursor exhausted T cells, unlike effector memory cells, were similarly highly diverse.

The CDR3 is 15 amino acids. Germline V lookup: CDR1 SGHDN, CDR2 FVKESK. The TCR beta sequencing libraries came from UMI-labeled 5' RACE. As originally analysed: From roughly 3,000 to 20,000 functional CDR3 beta clonotypes were held in each TCR beta library. Using the 5' RACE reads, TCRdb records one entry per CDR3 protein without DNA. TCRdb's processing, not the authors' own work, is the source of the V and J calls. The data include about 18,000 distinct CDR3 sequences; the top ten clones carry approximately 5%. In regard to this clonotype: Its antigen is undetermined.

V and J are TRBV14 and TRBJ2-5. The TCR originated in a human donor in good health. Sequenced: CD8+ T cells from PBMCs. CDR3 sequence: CASSQEWRYQETQYF.